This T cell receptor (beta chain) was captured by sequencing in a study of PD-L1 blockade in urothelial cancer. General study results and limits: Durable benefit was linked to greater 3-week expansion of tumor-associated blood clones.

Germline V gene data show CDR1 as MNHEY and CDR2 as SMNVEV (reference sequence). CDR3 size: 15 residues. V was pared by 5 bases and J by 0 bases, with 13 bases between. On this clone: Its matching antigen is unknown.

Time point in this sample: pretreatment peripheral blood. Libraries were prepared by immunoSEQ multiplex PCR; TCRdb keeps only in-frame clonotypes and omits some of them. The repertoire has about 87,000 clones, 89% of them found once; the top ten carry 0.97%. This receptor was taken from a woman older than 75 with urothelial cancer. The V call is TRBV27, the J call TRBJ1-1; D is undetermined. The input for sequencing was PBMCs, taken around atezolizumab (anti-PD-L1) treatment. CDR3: CASSQSRVMNTEAFF. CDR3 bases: TGTGCCAGCAGTCAGAGTCGGGTCATGAACACTGAAGCTTTCTTT.